This T cell receptor beta chain is from a study of T-cell memory formation after mild COVID-19. Regarding the study as a whole: Clones contracting day 15 to 85 were balanced CD4/CD8; later expanders leaned CD4+.

TCRdb re-analysed the 5' RACE reads in MiXCR, keeping a single row per CDR3 protein. The table lists 49,000 or so distinct CDR3 sequences, approximately 7.6% of them singletons, with roughly 1.4% in the top ten. V was cut by 5 bases and J by 0 bases, with 10 bases left in between. CDR1 DFQATT and CDR2 SNEGSKA come from the germline V gene (reference sequence). CDR3 size: 13 residues. On this clonotype itself: Its antigen is not identified.

The origin of this receptor is a man younger than 35 who had mild COVID-19 (a few samples of this study predate the infection). Cell type and time point are not known. This chain joins TRBV20-1 and TRBJ1-1; D remains ambiguous. Sequenced sample: PBMCs or a T cell subset sorted from them (not recorded which). CDR3 residues: CSARPQLNTEAFF. The CDR3, as DNA: TGCAGTGCTCGTCCCCAGCTGAACACTGAAGCTTTCTTT.